The present T cell receptor (beta chain) was sequenced within a study of T-cell reconstitution after alpha-beta-depleted transplantation in children. TCRbeta library construction was performed incorporating unique molecular identifiers. MiXCR, run by TCRdb on the PCR reads, gives a single entry per CDR3 protein. The table includes more than 500,000 distinct CDR3 sequences, 9.5% to 12% detected once. Study results and caveats: The origin of alpha-beta T cells about two months after transplant was reportedly several hundred expanded graft clones. Day-60 TCRbeta diversity that was high in some patients was derived from surviving recipient T cells and thymic progenitors. At the one-year point after transplant, T-cell counts and TCRbeta diversity were found to come mostly from T cells that had been newly produced.

This clonotype appeared a few times. Its antigen is unidentified. The ends lost 6 bases at V and 4 bases at J; junction bases unmatched: 12. The CDR3 sequence is 16 residues long. CDR1 is SGHRS and CDR2 is YFSETQ in the germline V gene. The chain uses TRBV5-1 and TRBJ2-2; 7 nucleotides align to TRBD1. This specimen was PBMCs, mostly from graft donor cells, taken 180 days after TCRalphabeta/CD19-depleted stem cell transplant. The TCR comes from a female patient between 2 and 15 years old who had a stem cell transplant for aplastic anemia, so the T cells may come from the graft donor. CDR3 loop: CASTWLDRAGTGELFF. The CDR3 coding sequence is TGCGCCAGCACGTGGCTTGACAGGGCAGGCACCGGGGAGCTGTTTTTT.